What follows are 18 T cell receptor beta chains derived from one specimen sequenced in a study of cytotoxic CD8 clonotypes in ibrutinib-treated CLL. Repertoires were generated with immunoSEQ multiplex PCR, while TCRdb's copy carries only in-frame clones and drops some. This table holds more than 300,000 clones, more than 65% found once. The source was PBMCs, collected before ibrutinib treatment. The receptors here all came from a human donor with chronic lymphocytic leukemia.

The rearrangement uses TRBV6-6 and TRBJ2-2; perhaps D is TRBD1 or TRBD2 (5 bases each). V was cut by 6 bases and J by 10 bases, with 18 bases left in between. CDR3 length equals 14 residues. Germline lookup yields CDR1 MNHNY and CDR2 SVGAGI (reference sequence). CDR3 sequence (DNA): TGTGCCAGCAGCTCCGGGACGTACTCGGCGGAGCTGTTTTTT. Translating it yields CASSSGTYSAELFF.

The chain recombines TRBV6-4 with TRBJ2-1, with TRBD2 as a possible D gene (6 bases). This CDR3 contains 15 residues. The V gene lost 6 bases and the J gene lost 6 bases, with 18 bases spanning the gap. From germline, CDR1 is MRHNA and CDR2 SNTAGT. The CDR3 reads CASSRTGVRGNEQFF. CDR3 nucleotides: TGTGCCAGCAGCCGTACGGGGGTACGGGGCAATGAGCAGTTCTTC.

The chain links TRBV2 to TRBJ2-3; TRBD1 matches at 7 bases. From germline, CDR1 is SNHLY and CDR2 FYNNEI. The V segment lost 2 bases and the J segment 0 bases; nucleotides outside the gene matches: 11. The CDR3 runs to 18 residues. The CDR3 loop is CASSERLGQHHSTDTQYF. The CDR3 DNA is TGTGCCAGCAGTGAAAGGTTGGGACAGCATCATAGCACAGATACGCAGTATTTT.

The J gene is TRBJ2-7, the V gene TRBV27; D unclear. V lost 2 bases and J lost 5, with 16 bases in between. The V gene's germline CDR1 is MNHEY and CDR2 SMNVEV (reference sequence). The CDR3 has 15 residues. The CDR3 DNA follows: TGTGCCAGCAGTTTAGCGAGAGTAATGTTGGACGAGCAGTACTTC. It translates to CASSLARVMLDEQYF.

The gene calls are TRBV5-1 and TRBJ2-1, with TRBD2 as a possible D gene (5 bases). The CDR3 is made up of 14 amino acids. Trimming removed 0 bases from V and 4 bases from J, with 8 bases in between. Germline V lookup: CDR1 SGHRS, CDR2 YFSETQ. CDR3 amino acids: CASSLDGGYNEQFF. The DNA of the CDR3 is TGCGCCAGCAGCTTGGATGGCGGGTACAATGAGCAGTTCTTC.

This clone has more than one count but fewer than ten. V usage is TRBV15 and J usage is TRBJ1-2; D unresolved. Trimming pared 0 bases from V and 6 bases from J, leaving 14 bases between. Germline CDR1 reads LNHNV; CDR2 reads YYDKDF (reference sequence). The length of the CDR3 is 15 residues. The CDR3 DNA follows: TGTGCCACCAGCAGAGATACTGGCCGGTTCGATGGCTACACCTTC. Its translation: CATSRDTGRFDGYTF.

DNA of the CDR3: TGCGCCAGCAGCCAAGATCCATTGGCTAGCGGGAGTGTAGATACGCAGTATTTT. Amino acid sequence: CASSQDPLASGSVDTQYF. This chain connects TRBV4-3 to TRBJ2-3; 10 bases are a match to TRBD2. The CDR3 covers 18 residues. Germline trimming cut 0 bases from V and 5 bases from J; bases unmatched to any gene: 11. Germline assignment: CDR1 LGHNA and CDR2 YSLEER.

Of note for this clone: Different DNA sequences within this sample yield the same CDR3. The DNA of the CDR3 is TGTGCCAGCAGCGGTACCGGGACACCGAGGGAGACCCAGTACTTC. It translates to CASSGTGTPRETQYF. The chain uses TRBV9 and TRBJ2-5; D may be TRBD1 (6 bases). The CDR3 spans 15 residues. Per germline, CDR1 SGDLS and CDR2 YYNGEE. Trimming left V 3 bases short and J 5 bases short, with 17 bases between.

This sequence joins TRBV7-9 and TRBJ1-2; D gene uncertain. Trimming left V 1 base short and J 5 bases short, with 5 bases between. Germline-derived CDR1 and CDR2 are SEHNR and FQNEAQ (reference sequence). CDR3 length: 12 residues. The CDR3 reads CASSLERYGYTF. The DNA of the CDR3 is TGTGCCAGCAGCTTAGAACGATATGGCTACACCTTC. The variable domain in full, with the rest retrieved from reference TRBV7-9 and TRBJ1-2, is DTGVSQNPRHKITKRGQNVTFRCDPISEHNRLYWYRQTLGQGPEFLTYFQNEAQLEKSRLLSDRFSAERPKGSFSTLEIQRTEQGDSAMYLCASSLERYGYTFGSGTRLTVV.

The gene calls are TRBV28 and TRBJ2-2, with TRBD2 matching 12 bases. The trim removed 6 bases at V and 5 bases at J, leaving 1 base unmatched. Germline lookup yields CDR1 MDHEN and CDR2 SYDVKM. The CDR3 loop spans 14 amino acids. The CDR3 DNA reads TGTGCCAGCAGACTAGCGGGAGGAACCGGGGAGCTGTTTTTT. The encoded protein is CASRLAGGTGELFF.

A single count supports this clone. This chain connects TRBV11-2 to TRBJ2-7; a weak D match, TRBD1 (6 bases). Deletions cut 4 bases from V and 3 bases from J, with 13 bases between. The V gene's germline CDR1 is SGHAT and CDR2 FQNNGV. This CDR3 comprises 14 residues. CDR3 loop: CASSYRAVGYEQYF. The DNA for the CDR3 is TGTGCCAGCAGCTACAGGGCTGTTGGCTACGAGCAGTACTTC.

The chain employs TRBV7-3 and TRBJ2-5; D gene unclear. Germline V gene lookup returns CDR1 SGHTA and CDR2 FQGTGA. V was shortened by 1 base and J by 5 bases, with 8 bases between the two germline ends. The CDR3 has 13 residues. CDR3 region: CASSLNLGETQYF. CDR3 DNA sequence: TGTGCCAGCAGCTTAAACTTAGGGGAGACCCAGTACTTC.

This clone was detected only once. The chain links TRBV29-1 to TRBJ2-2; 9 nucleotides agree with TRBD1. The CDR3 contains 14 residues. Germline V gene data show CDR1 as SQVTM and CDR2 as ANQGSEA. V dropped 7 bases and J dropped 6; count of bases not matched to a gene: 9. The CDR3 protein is CSGRRTGVPGELFF. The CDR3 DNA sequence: TGCAGCGGTAGGAGGACAGGGGTCCCCGGGGAGCTGTTTTTT.

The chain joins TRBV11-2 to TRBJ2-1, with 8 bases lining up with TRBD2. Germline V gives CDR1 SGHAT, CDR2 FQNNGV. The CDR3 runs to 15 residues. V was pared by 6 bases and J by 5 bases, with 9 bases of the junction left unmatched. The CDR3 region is CASRGGLAGNNEQFF. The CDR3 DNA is TGTGCCAGCAGAGGGGGGCTAGCGGGCAACAATGAGCAGTTCTTC.

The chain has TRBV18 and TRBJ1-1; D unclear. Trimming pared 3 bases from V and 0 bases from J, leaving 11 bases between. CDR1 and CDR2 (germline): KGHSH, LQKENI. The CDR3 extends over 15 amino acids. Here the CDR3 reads CASSPEINMNTEAFF. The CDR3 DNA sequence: TGTGCCAGCTCACCGGAGATAAATATGAACACTGAAGCTTTCTTT.

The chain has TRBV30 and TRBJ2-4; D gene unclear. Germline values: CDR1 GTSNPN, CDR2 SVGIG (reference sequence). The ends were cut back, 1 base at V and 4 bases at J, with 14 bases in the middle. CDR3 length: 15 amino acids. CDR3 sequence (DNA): TGTGCCTGGAGTGCCCCCGTGGAGTCGAAAAACATTCAGTACTTC. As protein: CAWSAPVESKNIQYF.

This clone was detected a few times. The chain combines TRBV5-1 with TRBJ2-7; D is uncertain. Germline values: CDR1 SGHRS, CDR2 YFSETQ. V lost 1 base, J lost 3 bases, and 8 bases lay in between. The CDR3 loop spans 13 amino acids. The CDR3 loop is CASSLIVGYEQYF. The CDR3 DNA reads TGCGCCAGCAGCTTGATTGTCGGCTACGAGCAGTACTTC.

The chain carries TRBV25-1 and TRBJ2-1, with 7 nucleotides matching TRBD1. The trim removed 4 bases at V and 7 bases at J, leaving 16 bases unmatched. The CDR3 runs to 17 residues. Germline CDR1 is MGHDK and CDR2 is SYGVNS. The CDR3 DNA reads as TGTGCCAGCAGTGGGAAGGGAGACAGGGTGAACGTAAATGAGCAGTTCTTC. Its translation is CASSGKGDRVNVNEQFF.